The 32 T cell receptor beta chains given below trace back to one sample, sequenced in a study of T cells after yellow fever vaccination. MiXCR, applied by TCRdb to the 5' RACE reads, yields one record per CDR3 protein. The data show roughly 320,000 distinct CDR3 sequences, about 10% seen once. The specimen was CD4+ T cells sorted from PBMCs, collected 45 days after the yellow fever booster vaccination. These receptors were collected from a man aged 18 to 35 who received the YFV17D yellow fever vaccine.

V gene TRBV12-3 or TRBV12-4 combines with J gene TRBJ2-2; no clear D. Trimming cost V 3 bases and J 7 bases, with 3 bases left between them. This CDR3 is built from 11 residues. For the CDR3, the DNA is TGTGCCAGCAGTTTCCGCGGGGAGCTGTTTTTT. Translation gives CASSFRGELFF.

CDR3 region: CASSNRPSAYEQYF. CDR3 bases: TGTGCCAGCAGTAACCGACCCTCAGCCTACGAGCAGTACTTC. The chain uses TRBV6-5 and TRBJ2-7; no clear D. Per the germline V gene, CDR1 is MNHEY and CDR2 is SVGAGI. The V end lost 5 bases, the J end lost 2 bases, and 13 bases lay between the germline ends. This CDR3 is built from 14 residues.

This clonotype has only a few counts. The CDR3 nucleotides are TGTGCCAGCAGTTTGACCAGGGTCTTGGGCGGCATTCAGTACTTC. As protein: CASSLTRVLGGIQYF. This chain joins TRBV12-3 or TRBV12-4 and TRBJ2-4, with a weak D call TRBD1 (5 bases). Deletions cut 3 bases from V and 9 bases from J, with 18 bases between. This CDR3 spans 15 amino acids.

This clonotype was recorded a few times. This sequence joins TRBV7-9 and TRBJ2-7; perhaps D is TRBD1 or TRBD2 (5 bases each). The germline V gene has CDR1 SEHNR and CDR2 FQNEAQ (reference sequence). V lost 5 bases and J 6 bases, leaving 20 bases between the germline ends. There are 15 residues in the CDR3. The CDR3 nucleotides are TGTGCCAGCAGCCGAGGGTTGGGGCCTCGGGTCGAGCAGTACTTC. Its translation: CASSRGLGPRVEQYF.

In its sample, this clonotype was seen a few times. The chain uses TRBV4-1 and TRBJ2-3; D is perhaps TRBD2 (5 bases). Between the trimmed V and J ends, which lost 0 bases and 6 bases, there was a span of 13 bases. This CDR3 region has 15 residues. Germline-derived CDR1 and CDR2 are MGHRA and YSYEKL. The chain's CDR3 is CASSQESPGRDTQYF. CDR3 sequence (DNA): TGCGCCAGCAGCCAAGAATCGCCGGGAAGGGATACGCAGTATTTT.

This clonotype was observed a handful of times. This rearrangement joins TRBV7-8 to TRBJ2-7; TRBD2 is a possible D gene (6 bases). This CDR3 has 16 amino acids. The ends were cut back, 5 bases at V and 6 bases at J, with 23 bases in the middle. Germline V gene lookup returns CDR1 SGHVS and CDR2 FQNEAQ. CDR3 sequence: CASSPNLTRPSREQYF. DNA of the CDR3: TGTGCCAGCAGCCCCAATCTGACTAGACCCTCTCGCGAGCAGTACTTC.

This clonotype was picked up a small number of times. The V call is TRBV5-1, the J call TRBJ2-4, with 8 positions matching TRBD2. This CDR3 region has 14 residues. The V gene end was trimmed by 0 bases and the J gene end by 7 bases; junction bases not matched to a gene: 3. The germline CDR1 and CDR2 sequences are SGHRS and YFSETQ. The CDR3, as DNA: TGCGCCAGCAGCTTGGAAGGGACTAGGAACATTCAGTACTTC. Residues: CASSLEGTRNIQYF.

Only a few counts were recorded for this clonotype. The chain has TRBV18 and TRBJ1-1; D not certain. The CDR3 totals 13 residues. V lost 5 bases, J lost 4 bases, and 11 bases lay in between. The V gene's germline CDR1 is KGHSH and CDR2 LQKENI. CDR3 amino acids: CASSEVVGTEAFF. The CDR3, as DNA: TGTGCCAGCTCAGAGGTGGTCGGCACTGAAGCTTTCTTT. Supplemented by reference TRBV18 and TRBJ1-1, the full variable domain reads NAGVMQNPRHLVRRRGQEARLRCSPMKGHSHVYWYRQLPEEGLKFMVYLQKENIIDESGMPKERFSAEFPKEGPSILRIQQVVRGDSAAYFCASSEVVGTEAFFGQGTRLTVV.

This clonotype appeared a few times. The chain couples TRBV28 to TRBJ1-1; D unclear. The CDR3 is 13 residues long. V lost 6 bases, J lost 7 bases, and 15 bases lay in between. Germline CDR1 MDHEN, CDR2 SYDVKM. The CDR3 DNA is TGTGCCAGCAGGCGTCAGGAGCTGCGTGAAGCTTTCTTT. Its translation: CASRRQELREAFF. The complete variable domain, with remaining parts taken from reference TRBV28 and TRBJ1-1, reads DVKVTQSSRYLVKRTGEKVFLECVQDMDHENMFWYRQDPGLGLRLIYFSYDVKMKEKGDIPEGYSVSREKKERFSLILESASTNQTSMYLCASRRQELREAFFGQGTRLTVV.

This clonotype was observed many times. The chain is built from TRBV4-3 and TRBJ2-7; D is tentatively TRBD1 or TRBD2 (5 bases each). There are 17 residues in the CDR3. Germline V lookup: CDR1 LGHNA, CDR2 YSLEER. Trimming left V 10 bases short and J 2 bases short, with 27 bases between. Here the CDR3 DNA reads TGCGCCAAACCGCCGGGACCAGGCGTCCTCAAGACCTACGAGCAGTACTTC. It is translated as CAKPPGPGVLKTYEQYF.

The V and J genes are TRBV20-1 and TRBJ1-5, with a weak D call TRBD1 (5 bases). V dropped 6 bases and J dropped 0 bases, with 15 bases sitting between them. CDR1 DFQATT and CDR2 SNEGSKA come from the germline V gene (reference sequence). The CDR3 loop spans 15 amino acids. CDR3 bases: TGCAGTGCCGGGTCCGGGGGGGATAGCAATCAGCCCCAGCATTTT. It is translated as CSAGSGGDSNQPQHF.

The CDR3 spells CASRAPYEGLEDGYTF. In DNA form, the CDR3 reads TGTGCCAGCAGGGCCCCGTATGAGGGGCTAGAGGATGGCTACACCTTC. The chain joins TRBV11-2 to TRBJ1-2, with a possible D match to TRBD1 (5 bases). Looked up from germline, CDR1 is SGHAT and CDR2 is FQNNGV. CDR3 length: 16 amino acids. V was clipped by 6 bases and J by 6 bases, with 23 bases between them.

This clonotype showed up just a few times. The chain combines TRBV3-2 with TRBJ2-7. TRBV3-2 is marked as a pseudogene. The CDR3 has 16 residues. The CDR3, as DNA: TGTGCCAGCAGCCAAGAATTAGAGACAGGGCCCTACGAGCAGTACGTC. Its protein product is CASSQELETGPYEQYV.

This clonotype has a count of ten or more. The V and J genes are TRBV6-2 or TRBV6-3 and TRBJ1-5; D gene uncertain. V was cut by 6 bases and J by 3 bases, with 15 bases left in between. This CDR3 contains 15 residues. Germline-derived CDR1 and CDR2 are MNHEY and SVGEGT. The CDR3 is CASRGVGSDNQPQHF. The CDR3 nucleotides read TGTGCCAGCAGAGGAGTCGGGAGTGACAATCAGCCCCAGCATTTT.

This chain links TRBV11-2 with TRBJ2-7, with 12 nucleotides matching TRBD2. V trimming: 3 bases; J trimming: 3 bases; junction bases outside the gene matches: 3. Per the germline V gene, CDR1 is SGHAT and CDR2 is FQNNGV. This CDR3 spans 15 amino acids. This chain's CDR3 is CASSLTSGGLYEQYF. CDR3 nucleotides: TGTGCCAGCAGCTTGACTAGCGGGGGTCTCTACGAGCAGTACTTC. Supplemented by reference TRBV11-2 and TRBJ2-7, the full variable domain reads EAGVAQSPRYKIIEKRQSVAFWCNPISGHATLYWYQQILGQGPKLLIQFQNNGVVDDSQLPKDRFSAERLKGVDSTLKIQPAKLEDSAVYLCASSLTSGGLYEQYFGPGTRLTVT.

This clonotype was picked up many times. This chain connects TRBV6-5 to TRBJ2-3; 8 nucleotides align to TRBD1. This CDR3 has 15 residues. Germline trimming cut 8 bases from V and 4 bases from J; bases unmatched to any gene: 11. Germline V lookup: CDR1 MNHEY, CDR2 SVGAGI. CDR3 bases: TGTGCCAGCGGTTTCGTGGACAGGGTAGCAGATACGCAGTATTTT. Translating it yields CASGFVDRVADTQYF.

There are a few counts of this clonotype. The chain recombines TRBV7-2 with TRBJ1-1; D ambiguous. The CDR3 runs to 11 residues. Germline CDR1 SGHTA, CDR2 FQGNSA. V shed 4 bases and J shed 10 bases, with 10 bases lying between them. The CDR3 DNA follows: TGTGCCAGCAGCTATGGACGAGTAGCTTTCTTT. Protein product: CASSYGRVAFF. Together with reference TRBV7-2 and TRBJ1-1, the CDR3 gives the full variable domain: GAGVSQSPSNKVTEKGKDVELRCDPISGHTALYWYRQSLGQGLEFLIYFQGNSAPDKSGLPSDRFSAERTGGSVSTLTIQRTQQEDSAVYLCASSYGRVAFFGQGTRLTVV.

The CDR3 DNA follows: TGCAGTGGACGTAGCAATGAGCAGTTCTTC. Translation gives CSGRSNEQFF. This chain joins TRBV29-1 and TRBJ2-1; D not resolved. This CDR3 comprises 10 residues. The germline V gene encodes CDR1 SQVTM and CDR2 ANQGSEA.

The gene calls are TRBV6-5 and TRBJ1-4, with D possibly matching TRBD1 (6 bases). The CDR3 has 15 residues. The ends were cut back, 5 bases at V and 6 bases at J, with 16 bases in the middle. Per germline, CDR1 MNHEY and CDR2 SVGAGI. CDR3 amino acids: CASSSRGGGDEKLFF. CDR3 nucleotides: TGTGCCAGCAGTAGCAGGGGCGGGGGGGATGAAAAACTGTTTTTT.

This clonotype was observed a few times. V and J are TRBV20-1 and TRBJ2-5; possibly TRBD1 or TRBD2 for D (5 bases each). The CDR3 is 14 amino acids. V gave up 6 bases and J gave up 6 bases, with 20 bases separating them. Germline V CDR1 and CDR2: DFQATT, SNEGSKA (reference sequence). CDR3 amino acids: CSARRRGSEKTQYF. CDR3 nucleotides: TGCAGTGCCCGACGCCGGGGCAGCGAGAAGACCCAGTACTTC.

This clonotype was picked up many times. This sequence joins TRBV29-1 and TRBJ2-1, with D possibly being TRBD1 or TRBD2 (5 bases each). Germline CDR1 SQVTM, CDR2 ANQGSEA. Trimming took off 4 bases at V and 8 bases at J, with 9 bases between the two ends. The CDR3 has 11 residues. CDR3 nucleotides: TGCAGCGTTGGTGGGGGAGATGAGCAGTTCTTC. It specifies CSVGGGDEQFF.

J is TRBJ2-2 and V is TRBV7-2; 10 bases match TRBD2. The CDR3 is made up of 15 amino acids. Trimming removed 2 bases from V and 6 bases from J; junction bases left unmatched: 3. Germline lookup yields CDR1 SGHTA and CDR2 FQGNSA. As DNA, the CDR3 is TGTGCCAGCAGCTTAAGAGCGGGGGGGCCCGGGGAGCTGTTTTTT. Its translation: CASSLRAGGPGELFF.

This clonotype was counted only a few times. The rearrangement uses TRBV6-5 and TRBJ2-7, with D maybe TRBD1 (6 bases). The CDR3 runs 15 residues. Germline lookup yields CDR1 MNHEY and CDR2 SVGAGI. V lost 6 bases to trimming and J lost 0 bases, with 15 bases between them. The CDR3: CASSPQGLSSYEQYV. Here the CDR3 DNA reads TGTGCCAGCAGCCCACAGGGCTTAAGCTCCTACGAGCAGTACGTC.

This clonotype has ten or more counts. The gene calls are TRBV19 and TRBJ2-5; tentative D call: TRBD2 (6 bases). V was shortened by 4 bases and J by 4 bases, with 13 bases between the two germline ends. Per the germline V gene, CDR1 is LNHDA and CDR2 is SQIVND (reference sequence). CDR3 length equals 14 residues. The CDR3 nucleotides are TGTGCCAGTAGTAGTCGGAGGGCTTCAGAGACCCAGTACTTC. Protein sequence: CASSSRRASETQYF. Full variable domain (rest looked up from reference TRBV19 and TRBJ2-5): DGGITQSPKYLFRKEGQNVTLSCEQNLNHDAMYWYRQDPGQGLRLIYYSQIVNDFQKGDIAEGYSVSREKKESFPLTVTSAQKNPTAFYLCASSSRRASETQYFGPGTRLLVL.

This clonotype was picked up many times. V and J are TRBV6-5 and TRBJ2-7; D is possibly TRBD2 (5 bases). The V gene lost 5 bases and the J gene lost 0 bases, with 14 bases spanning the gap. There are 15 residues in the CDR3. CDR1 is MNHEY, CDR2 SVGAGI, per germline. The CDR3 is CASSELGESSYEQYF. The CDR3 DNA follows: TGTGCCAGCAGTGAACTAGGCGAGAGCTCCTACGAGCAGTACTTC.

There are a few counts of this clonotype. The chain couples TRBV20-1 to TRBJ2-2; 7 bases match TRBD1. The trim removed 5 bases at V and 1 base at J, leaving 7 bases unmatched. The length of the CDR3 is 15 residues. CDR1 is DFQATT, CDR2 SNEGSKA, per germline (reference sequence). The CDR3 nucleotides are TGCAGTGCTTACCGCAGGGGGATGAACACCGGGGAGCTGTTTTTT. Its translation is CSAYRRGMNTGELFF.

This chain links TRBV19 with TRBJ2-5; D call uncertain. The CDR3 length is 16 residues. The germline CDR1 and CDR2 sequences are LNHDA and SQIVND (reference sequence). The V gene lost 6 bases and the J gene lost 3 bases, with 20 bases spanning the gap. The DNA for the CDR3 is TGTGCCAGTAGCCTCTCCCCGCGAGATCTCAAAGAGACCCAGTACTTC. It is translated as CASSLSPRDLKETQYF.

The chain carries TRBV3-1 and TRBJ2-5; D assignment may be TRBD1 or TRBD2 (5 bases each). CDR3 size: 16 residues. V was shortened by 4 bases and J by 5 bases, with 20 bases between the two germline ends. Germline V gene data show CDR1 as LGHDT and CDR2 as YNNKEL (reference sequence). CDR3 loop: CASSPSLRGEWETQYF. The DNA for the CDR3 is TGTGCCAGCAGCCCTTCCCTCAGAGGGGAGTGGGAGACCCAGTACTTC.

The V gene is TRBV11-2, the J gene TRBJ2-1; either TRBD1 or TRBD2 may supply D (5 bases each). Germline assignment: CDR1 SGHAT and CDR2 FQNNGV. There are 18 residues in the CDR3. The V gene lost 2 bases and the J gene lost 4 bases, with 21 bases spanning the gap. The DNA of the CDR3 is TGTGCCAGCAGCTTAACTTTCGAGGGGCCCGGCACTTACAATGAGCAGTTCTTC. It yields the protein CASSLTFEGPGTYNEQFF.

CDR3 amino acids: CASTDRRESSYEQYV. CDR3 in DNA: TGTGCCAGCACCGACCGGCGGGAAAGCTCCTACGAGCAGTACGTC. The rearrangement links TRBV6-2 or TRBV6-3 to TRBJ2-7, with a tentative D call TRBD2 (6 bases). Trimming stripped 7 bases from V and 0 bases from J, with 16 bases between. Germline lookup yields CDR1 MNHEY and CDR2 SVGEGT. The CDR3 loop spans 15 amino acids.

In its sample, this clonotype was seen a few times. This chain joins TRBV30 and TRBJ1-3; D is possibly TRBD1 (5 bases). Germline-derived CDR1 and CDR2 are GTSNPN and SVGIG (reference sequence). The ends were cut back, 7 bases at V and 0 bases at J, with 13 bases in the middle. CDR3 length equals 14 residues. The CDR3 DNA follows: TGTGCCTCCTCCAGACAGACCTCTGGAAACACCATATATTTT. Translation gives CASSRQTSGNTIYF.

The rearrangement uses TRBV3-1 and TRBJ1-2; no clear D gene. The V gene lost 2 bases and the J gene lost 7 bases, with 8 bases spanning the gap. Germline CDR1 and CDR2: LGHDT and YNNKEL (reference sequence). CDR3 length: 12 amino acids. For the CDR3, the DNA is TGTGCCAGCAGCCAAAATGGTCGTGGCTACACCTTC. This gives the protein CASSQNGRGYTF.